The 3 T cell receptor beta chains reported below all come from one sample, sequenced in a study of T cell responses to AZD1222 COVID-19 vaccine. The repertoire was sequenced with immunoSEQ multiplex PCR; TCRdb's copy has only in-frame clones and lacks some. Of about 73,000 clones in the sample, around 88% were seen once. Sequenced material: peripheral blood, taken on day 0 of AZD1222 vaccination. These receptors originate from an adult in good health.

V usage is TRBV19 and J usage is TRBJ2-1; D remains ambiguous. V gave up 1 base and J gave up 6 bases, with 16 bases separating them. CDR1 is LNHDA and CDR2 is SQIVND in the germline V gene (reference sequence). The CDR3 is 16 residues long. The CDR3 region is CASSIVGSSTINEQFF. In DNA, the CDR3 is TGTGCCAGTAGTATAGTAGGGTCTAGTACCATCAATGAGCAGTTCTTC.

V is TRBV7-2 and J is TRBJ1-6; D is ambiguous. The CDR3 is made up of 13 amino acids. The germline V gene has CDR1 SGHTA and CDR2 FQGNSA. The V end lost 5 bases, the J end lost 7 bases, and 9 bases lay between the germline ends. The CDR3, as DNA: TGTGCCAGCAGCCCGCTGGGGAATTCACCCCTCCACTTT. Its protein is CASSPLGNSPLHF.

This chain uses TRBV5-1 with TRBJ1-1, with D maybe TRBD1 (6 bases). Between the trimmed V and J ends, which lost 4 bases and 1 base, there was a span of 14 bases. The CDR3 has 15 amino acids. CDR1 and CDR2 from the germline V gene are SGHRS and YFSETQ. Here the CDR3 DNA reads TGCGCCAGCAGCGTCATACAGGGCCAGAACACTGAAGCTTTCTTT. This codes for CASSVIQGQNTEAFF.